The 19 T cell receptor beta chains listed next were all sequenced from one sample in a study of CD8+ T cells in alopecia areata. As to treatment: oral pan-JAK inhibitor, 5-10 mg twice daily. Extraction of RNA preceded its reverse transcription into cDNA, which served as the sequencing template. This table comes from immunoSEQ multiplex PCR, and its TCRdb copy is limited to in-frame clones, with some not included. The table has fewer than 150,000 clones, roughly 50% seen once; the top ten hold approximately 31%. Sequences were derived from CD8+ T cells sorted from blood, sampled at week 4, from a patient treated with tofacitinib. Source of these receptors: a human donor with alopecia areata.

The J gene is TRBJ2-7, the V gene TRBV29-1; no reliable D call. The V end lost 1 base, the J end lost 4 bases, and 14 bases lay between the germline ends. The germline gives CDR1 SQVTM, CDR2 ANQGSEA. The CDR3 has 14 residues. CDR3 sequence: CSVEVEGLGYEQYF. CDR3 DNA: TGCAGCGTTGAAGTGGAAGGGCTCGGTTACGAGCAGTACTTC.

V is TRBV7-9 and J is TRBJ1-5; 9 bases align to TRBD1. Looked up from germline, CDR1 is SEHNR and CDR2 is FQNEAQ (reference sequence). The V segment lost 1 base and the J segment 4 bases; nucleotides outside the gene matches: 5. The CDR3 length is 16 residues. The CDR3 here is CASSLEPDRGNQPQHF. The CDR3 bases are TGTGCCAGCAGCTTAGAGCCGGACAGGGGAAATCAGCCCCAGCATTTT.

The gene calls are TRBV7-8 and TRBJ1-1; D is undetermined. Trimming took 3 bases from V and 5 from J, leaving 10 bases between them. Germline V CDR1 and CDR2: SGHVS, FQNEAQ. This CDR3 comprises 13 residues. The CDR3 sequence is CASSFPGGTEAFF. Written as DNA, the CDR3 is TGTGCCAGCAGCTTTCCCGGAGGAACTGAAGCTTTCTTT.

This clone was recorded a few times. The CDR3 nucleotides are TGTGCCAGCAGTCCCAGGATTTCCCAAGAGACCCAGTACTTC. Translation: CASSPRISQETQYF. The V gene is TRBV27, the J gene TRBJ2-5; D not resolved. In germline, CDR1 is MNHEY, CDR2 SMNVEV (reference sequence). V was clipped by 5 bases and J by 1 base, with 11 bases between them. The CDR3 is 14 residues long.

This clone showed up just a few times. This chain uses TRBV30 with TRBJ2-7; TRBD1 agrees at 11 bases. Germline V gene data show CDR1 as GTSNPN and CDR2 as SVGIG (reference sequence). The length of the CDR3 is 11 residues. V lost 2 bases and J lost 13; bases outside the gene matches: 4. CDR3 amino acids: CAWSSGTGGYF. CDR3 DNA: TGTGCCTGGAGTTCCGGGACAGGGGGTTACTTC.

Note on this clone: Other nucleotide sequences from this sample produce the same CDR3. V gene TRBV7-2 combines with J gene TRBJ2-2; D gene uncertain. CDR1 is SGHTA and CDR2 is FQGNSA in the germline V gene. There are 13 residues in the CDR3. Trimming cost V 0 bases and J 4 bases, with 3 bases left between them. The CDR3 here is CASSLAPTGELFF. The CDR3 DNA sequence: TGTGCCAGCAGCTTAGCCCCCACCGGGGAGCTGTTTTTT.

The V gene is TRBV29-1, the J gene TRBJ2-5; weak D call: TRBD1 (5 bases). CDR1 and CDR2 from the germline V gene are SQVTM and ANQGSEA. Trimming stripped 0 bases from V and 3 bases from J, with 11 bases between. The CDR3 length is 14 residues. The CDR3 DNA reads TGCAGCGTTGAAGATCTTATCAGGGAAGAGACCCAGTACTTC. Translating it yields CSVEDLIREETQYF.

The chain recombines TRBV7-2 with TRBJ2-5, with D possibly matching TRBD2 (5 bases). CDR1 SGHTA and CDR2 FQGNSA come from the germline V gene. The CDR3 length is 14 residues. Trimming took off 1 base at V and 7 bases at J, with 13 bases between the two ends. CDR3 bases: TGTGCCAGCAGCTTAGGGGGAGATGTTGGGACCCAGTACTTC. This gives the protein CASSLGGDVGTQYF.

V is TRBV25-1 and J is TRBJ2-7; 12 bases are shared with TRBD2. J was trimmed by 5 bases and V by 1 base; bases with no gene match: 3. Looked up from germline, CDR1 is MGHDK and CDR2 is SYGVNS. CDR3 length equals 15 residues. Here the CDR3 DNA reads TGTGCCAGCAGTGAATGGGCTAGCGGGGGGGACGAGCAGTACTTC. Amino acids: CASSEWASGGDEQYF.

The chain combines TRBV27 with TRBJ1-1; TRBD1 matches 9 bases. Germline V gene sequence: CDR1 MNHEY, CDR2 SMNVEV (reference sequence). Trimming cost V 3 bases and J 4 bases; bases outside gene matches: 12. The CDR3 is 17 amino acids. This chain's CDR3 is CASSFIRDRVTITEAFF. The DNA of the CDR3 is TGTGCCAGCAGTTTCATCCGGGACAGGGTAACCATCACTGAAGCTTTCTTT.

The chain is built from TRBV29-1 and TRBJ1-2; no definite D call. The germline gives CDR1 SQVTM, CDR2 ANQGSEA. The CDR3 contains 11 residues. The V and J ends lost 5 bases and 4 bases respectively, with 8 bases between them. In DNA form, the CDR3 reads TGCAGCGTTAGGACCCTCTATGGCTACACCTTC. It encodes CSVRTLYGYTF.

This clone has more than one count but fewer than ten. The rearrangement uses TRBV29-1 and TRBJ2-2; D gene unclear. The CDR3 covers 13 residues. Trimming took off 7 bases at V and 2 bases at J, with 11 bases between the two ends. In germline, CDR1 is SQVTM, CDR2 ANQGSEA. In DNA, the CDR3 is TGCAGCGCGGCAATAGCAAACACCGGGGAGCTGTTTTTT. As protein: CSAAIANTGELFF.

This clone was seen a single time. The chain is built from TRBV30 and TRBJ1-5; weak D call: TRBD1 (5 bases). In germline, CDR1 is GTSNPN, CDR2 SVGIG (reference sequence). CDR3 size: 15 residues. Trimming removed 5 bases at V and 6 bases at J, with 20 bases between. CDR3: CAWGNLGQGGQPQHF. The DNA for the CDR3 is TGTGCCTGGGGAAATCTGGGGCAGGGAGGTCAGCCCCAGCATTTT. Complete variable domain (other parts from reference TRBV30 and TRBJ1-5): SQTIHQWPATLVQPVGSPLSLECTVEGTSNPNLYWYRQAAGRGLQLLFYSVGIGQISSEVPQNLSASRPQDRQFILSSKKLLLSDSGFYLCAWGNLGQGGQPQHFGDGTRLSIL.

The rearrangement links TRBV6-6 to TRBJ2-7; TRBD2 matches 8 bases. The CDR3 is 14 amino acids. Losses at the gene ends were 5 bases for V and 3 bases for J; bases not matched to a gene: 6. CDR1 is MNHNY, CDR2 SVGAGI, per germline (reference sequence). The chain's CDR3 is CASSTPGLDYEQYF. The CDR3 DNA follows: TGTGCCAGCAGTACCCCGGGACTAGACTACGAGCAGTACTTC.

V gene TRBV29-1 combines with J gene TRBJ2-7, with 8 bases fitting TRBD1. The CDR3 spans 14 residues. The junction had 4 bases not matched to a gene; V was cut back by 1 base and J by 2 bases. CDR1 is SQVTM, CDR2 ANQGSEA, per germline. The CDR3 DNA reads TGCAGCGTTGAAGGACAGGGGACACCCTACGAGCAGTACTTC. The encoded protein is CSVEGQGTPYEQYF.

The V gene is TRBV30, the J gene TRBJ1-2; no clear D gene. This CDR3 is built from 14 residues. Trimming removed 1 base at V and 1 base at J, with 10 bases between. The germline V gene encodes CDR1 GTSNPN and CDR2 SVGIG (reference sequence). DNA for the CDR3: TGTGCCTGGAGTGACCGGACTAGTAACTATGGCTACACCTTC. Translated, it gives CAWSDRTSNYGYTF.

The chain uses TRBV30 and TRBJ1-5; a weak D match, TRBD1 (5 bases). CDR3 length: 12 amino acids. The germline CDR1 and CDR2 sequences are GTSNPN and SVGIG (reference sequence). Trimming took off 3 bases at V and 5 bases at J, with 8 bases between the two ends. The CDR3 here is CAWSQGYQPQHF. The CDR3 DNA reads as TGTGCCTGGAGCCAGGGATATCAGCCCCAGCATTTT.

The chain recombines TRBV29-1 with TRBJ1-2; perhaps TRBD1 as D (6 bases). Germline V gives CDR1 SQVTM, CDR2 ANQGSEA. V gave up 6 bases and J gave up 4 bases, with 21 bases separating them. This CDR3 is 15 amino acids long. CDR3 region: CSVAGGWDTTYGYTF. The CDR3 bases are TGCAGCGTCGCCGGGGGGTGGGACACTACCTATGGCTACACCTTC.

This clone has a handful of counts. V usage is TRBV4-1 and J usage is TRBJ1-1; possibly TRBD1 for D (5 bases). The CDR3 contains 13 residues. Germline CDR1 and CDR2: MGHRA and YSYEKL. V shed 0 bases and J shed 7 bases, with 9 bases lying between them. In DNA, the CDR3 is TGCGCCAGCAGCCAAGATGCAGGGCTTGAAGCTTTCTTT. It translates to CASSQDAGLEAFF.